Below are 17 T cell receptor beta chains sequenced from a single sample in a study of cytomegalovirus exposure and HLA in healthy donors. A multiplex PCR was run with 60 Vbeta primers and 13 Jbeta primers. Using immunoSEQ multiplex PCR, the repertoire was profiled, and TCRdb retains in-frame clones only, with some absent. The data hold around 160,000 clones, with 70% to 75% observed a single time. The material sequenced was PBMCs. These receptors were taken from a man aged 18-30 years in good health and CMV-seropositive.

The V gene is TRBV5-1, the J gene TRBJ1-2, with 8 bases lining up with TRBD1. This CDR3 has 16 residues. V gave up 4 bases and J gave up 7 bases; unmatched junction bases: 15. From germline, CDR1 is SGHRS and CDR2 YFSETQ. The CDR3 DNA sequence: TGCGCCAGCAGCGTAGACGGGGGACAGGATACCTTTGGCTACACCTTC. Amino acids: CASSVDGGQDTFGYTF.

V is TRBV5-1 and J is TRBJ1-1, with D possibly TRBD1 on 6 matching bases. CDR1 SGHRS and CDR2 YFSETQ come from the germline V gene. This CDR3 region has 14 residues. V was cut by 2 bases and J by 1 base, with 9 bases left in between. CDR3 bases: TGCGCCAGCAGCTTTGCAGGGGAGAACACTGAAGCTTTCTTT. Its protein product is CASSFAGENTEAFF.

V and J are TRBV5-1 and TRBJ2-5; TRBD2 matches at 14 bases. CDR3 size: 17 residues. The V gene's germline CDR1 is SGHRS and CDR2 YFSETQ. The ends lost 1 base at V and 7 bases at J; junction bases unmatched: 9. The CDR3 coding sequence is TGCGCCAGCAGCTTGTTTCTCGCGACTAGCGGGAGGGGGACCCAGTACTTC. It is translated as CASSLFLATSGRGTQYF.

The chain joins TRBV4-1 to TRBJ2-5, with D unresolved. V dropped 4 bases and J dropped 3 bases, with 9 bases sitting between them. The CDR3 totals 13 residues. CDR1 MGHRA and CDR2 YSYEKL come from the germline V gene. CDR3 coding DNA: TGCGCCAGCAGCCTAGTCATGGAAGAGACCCAGTACTTC. Translating gives CASSLVMEETQYF.

This chain uses TRBV11-2 with TRBJ2-5; 9 bases agree with TRBD1. The CDR3 runs to 15 residues. CDR1 is SGHAT and CDR2 is FQNNGV in the germline V gene. The junction had 5 bases not matched to a gene; V was cut back by 1 base and J by 5 bases. The CDR3 here is CASSLGDRDVETQYF. The CDR3, as DNA: TGTGCCAGCAGCTTAGGGGACAGGGATGTCGAGACCCAGTACTTC.

The chain employs TRBV4-1 and TRBJ1-1; 7 positions match TRBD1. There are 16 residues in the CDR3. Germline lookup yields CDR1 MGHRA and CDR2 YSYEKL. J gave up 5 bases and V 1 base, and 10 bases lay outside the gene matches. The CDR3 region has the DNA TGCGCCAGCAGCCAAGGTATGGTACAGGGGAGGACTGAAGCTTTCTTT. Amino acids: CASSQGMVQGRTEAFF.

The chain joins TRBV10-3 to TRBJ2-1; D may be TRBD2 (5 bases). This CDR3 has 15 residues. The V and J ends lost 5 bases and 1 base respectively, with 12 bases between them. Germline V gives CDR1 ENHRY, CDR2 SYGVKD. CDR3 amino acids: CAISFSGSSYNEQFF. The CDR3 nucleotides read TGTGCCATCAGTTTCTCGGGGTCTTCCTACAATGAGCAGTTCTTC.

This rearrangement joins TRBV7-9 to TRBJ1-4; tentatively, D is TRBD1 (5 bases). This CDR3 has 14 amino acids. Deletions cut 3 bases from V and 7 bases from J, with 12 bases between. Germline V gives CDR1 SEHNR, CDR2 FQNEAQ (reference sequence). CDR3 sequence: CASSLSTQGEKLFF. In nucleotides, the CDR3 is TGTGCCAGCAGCTTGTCAACCCAGGGTGAAAAACTGTTTTTT.

The chain uses TRBV28 and TRBJ2-6, with 9 nucleotides matching TRBD1. There are 16 residues in the CDR3. Germline assignment: CDR1 MDHEN and CDR2 SYDVKM. V lost 8 bases to trimming and J lost 3 bases; unmatched junction nucleotides: 8. The CDR3 spells CASAADRGIGANVLTF. CDR3 nucleotide sequence: TGTGCCAGCGCCGCGGACAGGGGTATTGGGGCCAACGTCCTGACTTTC. Drawing the rest from reference TRBV28 and TRBJ2-6, the complete variable domain is DVKVTQSSRYLVKRTGEKVFLECVQDMDHENMFWYRQDPGLGLRLIYFSYDVKMKEKGDIPEGYSVSREKKERFSLILESASTNQTSMYLCASAADRGIGANVLTFGAGSRLTVL.

This clone occurred once. The chain joins TRBV15 to TRBJ1-4; D is uncertain. CDR3 length: 17 residues. Germline V gene sequence: CDR1 LNHNV, CDR2 YYDKDF (reference sequence). V lost 0 bases and J 13 bases, leaving 24 bases between the germline ends. Here the CDR3 DNA reads TGTGCCACCAGCAGAGAGAGAATTTCGGGCCAACAACGGGGACTGTTTTTT. This translates into CATSRERISGQQRGLFF.

This clone was found a few times. This sample also contains other DNA sequences that code for the same CDR3. This chain uses TRBV5-1 with TRBJ1-5; D is perhaps TRBD1 (5 bases). The CDR3 has 15 amino acids. Germline lookup yields CDR1 SGHRS and CDR2 YFSETQ. V was trimmed by 0 bases and J by 4 bases, leaving 11 bases between them. CDR3 bases: TGCGCCAGCAGCTTGGAAGGGGCTGGGAATCAGCCCCAGCATTTT. Translation: CASSLEGAGNQPQHF.

The chain employs TRBV15 and TRBJ2-1; D is unresolved. This CDR3 has 16 amino acids. CDR1 LNHNV and CDR2 YYDKDF come from the germline V gene (reference sequence). The V gene lost 5 bases and the J gene lost 0 bases, with 14 bases spanning the gap. The CDR3 DNA reads as TGTGCCACCAGCTTCCTGATAATCGGCTCCTACAATGAGCAGTTCTTC. It is translated as CATSFLIIGSYNEQFF.

The chain combines TRBV29-1 with TRBJ1-2; 7 bases are a match to TRBD1. CDR1 SQVTM and CDR2 ANQGSEA come from the germline V gene. Losses at the gene ends were 4 bases for V and 4 bases for J; bases not matched to a gene: 3. There are 12 residues in the CDR3. CDR3 DNA sequence: TGCAGCGTTGTGGAGGGGGCCTATGGCTACACCTTC. It translates to CSVVEGAYGYTF.

A few counts support this clone. The V gene is TRBV29-1, the J gene TRBJ1-1; D possibly corresponds to TRBD1 (6 bases). The CDR3 spans 13 residues. V was clipped by 8 bases and J by 1 base, with 14 bases between them. Germline V gene lookup returns CDR1 SQVTM and CDR2 ANQGSEA. The CDR3: CSPKGVANTEAFF. CDR3 bases: TGCAGCCCGAAGGGGGTCGCGAACACTGAAGCTTTCTTT.

The chain's CDR3 is CASSMTWTGNTEAFF. In DNA, the CDR3 is TGTGCCAGTAGTATGACATGGACTGGGAACACTGAAGCTTTCTTT. The genes are TRBV19 and TRBJ1-1; unclear D gene. This CDR3 has 15 residues. Per the germline V gene, CDR1 is LNHDA and CDR2 is SQIVND (reference sequence). Trimming took 3 bases from V and 1 from J, leaving 12 bases between them.

This chain joins TRBV2 and TRBJ1-5, with a tentative D call TRBD1 (6 bases). The CDR3 contains 14 residues. With 8 bases removed from V and 3 bases from J, the gap between germline ends came to 14 bases. Germline CDR1 is SNHLY and CDR2 is FYNNEI. The CDR3: CASRARDINQPQHF. In nucleotides, the CDR3 is TGTGCCAGCCGCGCCCGGGACATCAATCAGCCCCAGCATTTT.

The chain uses TRBV19 and TRBJ1-1; D not resolved. V lost 5 bases, J lost 1 base, and 14 bases lay in between. The CDR3 length is 15 residues. The germline CDR1 and CDR2 sequences are LNHDA and SQIVND (reference sequence). CDR3 in amino acids: CASSPSVGPNTEAFF. The CDR3 DNA reads TGTGCCAGTAGTCCCTCGGTTGGTCCGAACACTGAAGCTTTCTTT.